These T cell receptor beta chains were read from a single sample in a study of T cells and Merkel cell carcinoma outcomes. Assay used: immunoSEQ multiplex PCR; TCRdb lists only in-frame clones, some missing. The sample contains approximately 10,000 clones, less than 97% of which appear only once. The source material was tumor tissue from Merkel cell carcinoma. These receptor sequences come from a human donor with Merkel cell carcinoma. Each CDR3 is given with its conserved first and last residue. The D gene is left open where the match is weak. Not every row has a clone size; where given, it reads once, few, many or a size class.

TRBJ1-5 | NA | NA | TRBV7-9 | CASSFSGNHQPQHF | TGTGCCAGCAGCTTCTCAGGGAACCATCAGCCCCAGCATTTT
TRBJ2-2 | NA | NA | TRBV30 | CAWSHSTGELFF | TGTGCCTGGAGTCACAGTACCGGGGAGCTGTTTTTT
TRBJ2-7 | NA | TRBD1 | TRBV23-1 | CASSHQGQGSYEQYF | TGCGCCAGCAGTCACCAGGGACAGGGGTCCTACGAGCAGTACTTC
TRBJ1-2 | NA | NA | TRBV7-9 | CASSRGKGSHGYTF | TGTGCCAGCAGCCGAGGGAAGGGATCCCATGGCTACACCTTC
TRBJ2-5 | NA | TRBD1 | TRBV15 | CATSRALGTGLGETQYF | TGTGCCACCAGCAGAGCTCTCGGGACAGGCCTAGGGGAGACCCAGTACTTC
TRBJ2-1 | NA | NA | TRBV10-3 | CAISESFVGGQFF | TGTGCCATCAGTGAGTCATTTGTTGGTGGGCAGTTCTTC
TRBJ2-1 | NA | NA | TRBV11-2 | CASSLDRTLSYNEQFF | TGTGCCAGCAGCTTAGATCGCACATTATCCTACAATGAGCAGTTCTTC
TRBJ2-5 | NA | NA | TRBV7-2 | CASSLGDGETQYF | TGTGCCAGCAGCTTAGGGGACGGGGAGACCCAGTACTTC
TRBJ1-5 | NA | TRBD1 | TRBV7-3 | CAKGRAGGYSNQPQHF | TGTGCCAAAGGCCGGGCAGGGGGTTATAGCAATCAGCCCCAGCATTTT
TRBJ2-3 | NA | TRBD2 | TRBV2 | CASVRTSGMARAQYF | TGTGCCAGCGTAAGGACTAGCGGGATGGCGAGGGCGCAGTATTTT
TRBJ1-2 | once | NA | TRBV7-2 | CASSQDRNYGYTF | TGTGCCAGCAGTCAGGACAGAAACTATGGCTACACCTTC